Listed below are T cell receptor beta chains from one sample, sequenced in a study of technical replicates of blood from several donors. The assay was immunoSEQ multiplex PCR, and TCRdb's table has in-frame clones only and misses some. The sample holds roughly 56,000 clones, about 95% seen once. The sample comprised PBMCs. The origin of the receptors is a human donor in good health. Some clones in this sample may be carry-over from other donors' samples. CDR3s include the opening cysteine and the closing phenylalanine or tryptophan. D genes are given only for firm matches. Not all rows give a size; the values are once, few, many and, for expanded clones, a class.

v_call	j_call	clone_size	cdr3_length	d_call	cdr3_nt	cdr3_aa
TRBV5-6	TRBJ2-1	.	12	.	TGTGCCAGCAGCTTGGCCCAGGGATTCCCGTTCTTC	CASSLAQGFPFF
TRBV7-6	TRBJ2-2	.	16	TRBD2	TGTGCCAGCAGCTCTAGCGGGGGGGCCGACACCGGGGAGCTGTTTTTT	CASSSSGGADTGELFF
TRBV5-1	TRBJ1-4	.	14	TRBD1	TGCGCCAGCAGCTTCAGGGGGCTAGAAGAAAAACTGTTTTTT	CASSFRGLEEKLFF
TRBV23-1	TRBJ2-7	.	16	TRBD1	TGCGCCACTCAGCCCTCAAGAGACAGGGGGATCTACGAGCAGTACTTC	CATQPSRDRGIYEQYF
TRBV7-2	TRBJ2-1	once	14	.	TGTGCCAGCAGCGGTCTGCGGGGCCCGGCCGGTCGGTTCTTC	CASSGLRGPAGRFF
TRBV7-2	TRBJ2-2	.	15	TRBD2	TGTGCCAGCAGGACTAGCGCCCCAGGGGCCGGGGAGCTGTTTTTT	CASRTSAPGAGELFF
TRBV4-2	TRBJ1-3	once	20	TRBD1	TGTGCCAGCAGCCAAGATAAGGGCCGGCGACAGGGGGCCTCTGGAAACACCATATATTTT	CASSQDKGRRQGASGNTIYF
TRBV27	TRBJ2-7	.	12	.	TGTGCCAGCAGTCCCTTAGGGGTGGAGCAGTACTTC	CASSPLGVEQYF
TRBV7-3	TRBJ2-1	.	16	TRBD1	TGTGCCAGCAGCCCTCAGACAGGGATCAGTAACAATGAGCAGTTCTTC	CASSPQTGISNNEQFF
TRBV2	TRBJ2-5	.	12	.	TGTGCCAGCAAACGAGTGTCAGAGACCCAGTACTTC	CASKRVSETQYF
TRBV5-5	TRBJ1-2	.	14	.	TGTGCCAGCAGCTTGGCAGGAGGAGAGGGTGGCTACACCTTC	CASSLAGGEGGYTF
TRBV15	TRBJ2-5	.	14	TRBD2	TGTGCCACCAGGATAGCGGGCGCACAAGAGACCCAGTACTTC	CATRIAGAQETQYF
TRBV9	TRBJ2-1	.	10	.	TGTGCCAGCCCGGGGAATGAGCAGTTCTTC	CASPGNEQFF
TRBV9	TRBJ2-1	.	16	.	TGTGCCAGCAGCGATCGGGGGGCGAGCTCCTACAATGAGCAGTTCTTC	CASSDRGASSYNEQFF
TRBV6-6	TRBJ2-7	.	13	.	TGTGCCAGCAGCATTGGAGGGCGTTTCGAGCAGTACTTC	CASSIGGRFEQYF
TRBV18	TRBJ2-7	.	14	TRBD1	TGTGCCAGCTCTCCCACCGGGACAGGGGTCGAGCAGTACTTC	CASSPTGTGVEQYF
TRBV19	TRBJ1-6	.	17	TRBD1	TGTGCCAGTAGTACCCCGACAGGGGGCGCATCGAATTCACCCCTCCACTTT	CASSTPTGGASNSPLHF
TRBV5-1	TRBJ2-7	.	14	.	TGCGCCAGCAGCTTGGGCGGGGTGGCCTACGAGCAGTACTTC	CASSLGGVAYEQYF
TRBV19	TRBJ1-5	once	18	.	TGTGCCACCAAGGAAGGAGATCTTTGGTCCCTTAGCAATCAGCCCCAGCATTTT	CATKEGDLWSLSNQPQHF
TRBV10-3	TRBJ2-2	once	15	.	TGTGCCGTCACGGCGGGGTCAGGGAACACCGGGGAGCTGTTTTTT	CAVTAGSGNTGELFF
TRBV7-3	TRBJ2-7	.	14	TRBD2	TGTGCCAGCTCACCTCTAGCGGGAGGGTGGGAGCAGTACTTC	CASSPLAGGWEQYF
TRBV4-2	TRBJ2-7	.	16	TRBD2	TGTGCCAGCAGCCAAGATCCGGCTAGCGGGAGACACGAGCAGTACTTC	CASSQDPASGRHEQYF
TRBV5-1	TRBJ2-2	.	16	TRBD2	TGCGCCAGCAGCTTGGAACTAGCGGGGGTAACCGGGGAGCTGTTTTTT	CASSLELAGVTGELFF
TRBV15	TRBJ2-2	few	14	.	TGTGCCACCAGTCAGCCTCGACTAACCGGGGAGCTGTTTTTT	CATSQPRLTGELFF
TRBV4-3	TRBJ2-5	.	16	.	TGCGCCAGCAGCCAACGGCTGAGGACTGGGCAAGAGACCCAGTACTTC	CASSQRLRTGQETQYF
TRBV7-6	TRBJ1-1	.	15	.	TGTGCCAGCAGCCACAGCCAGGGGCAGGAGACTGAAGCTTTCTTT	CASSHSQGQETEAFF
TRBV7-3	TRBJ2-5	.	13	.	TGTGCCAGCAGCCGGCGCGCGGGAGAGACCCAGTACTTC	CASSRRAGETQYF
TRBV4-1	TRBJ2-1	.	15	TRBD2	TGCGCCAGCAGCTTACTAGCGGGGGGCTACAATGAGCAGTTCTTC	CASSLLAGGYNEQFF
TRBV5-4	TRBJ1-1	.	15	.	TGTGCCAGCAAAGATGCAAGCTATATGAACACTGAAGCTTTCTTT	CASKDASYMNTEAFF